A selection of T cell receptor beta chains follows, all from one sample in a study of T cell responses to AZD1222 COVID-19 vaccine. Sequencing was performed with immunoSEQ multiplex PCR; in TCRdb, only in-frame clones are kept and a portion is missing. The repertoire holds 90,000 to 150,000 clones, with approximately 91% as singletons. The specimen comprised peripheral blood, sampled on day 0 of AZD1222 vaccination. These receptors were obtained from an adult in good health. The CDR3 runs from the conserved cysteine through the conserved F or W. D genes are given only for firm matches. The listing skips clone size in some rows; elsewhere it reads once, few, many or a size class.

.	TRBJ2-7	.	TRBV4-1	CASSQVLLSGSYEQYF	TGCGCCAGCAGCCAAGTCTTGCTCTCTGGCTCCTACGAGCAGTACTTC
.	TRBJ1-4	.	TRBV9	CASSVVSGPGNEKLFF	TGTGCCAGCAGCGTAGTGAGTGGGCCTGGTAATGAAAAACTGTTTTTT
.	TRBJ2-1	.	TRBV19	CASSPAHNPGYNEQFF	TGTGCCAGTAGCCCCGCCCATAATCCTGGGTACAATGAGCAGTTCTTC
few	TRBJ2-7	TRBD2	TRBV4-1	CASSQRGGSPYEQYF	TGCGCCAGCAGCCAGAGGGGCGGGAGCCCCTACGAGCAGTACTTC
.	TRBJ1-4	TRBD1	TRBV19	CGSGQGGEKLFF	TGTGGCTCCGGACAGGGAGGGGAAAAACTGTTTTTT
once	TRBJ1-4	.	TRBV19	CARERWRDANEKLFF	TGTGCCAGAGAGAGATGGAGGGATGCTAATGAAAAACTGTTTTTT
.	TRBJ1-1	.	TRBV5-8	CASSLAGTNTEAFF	TGTGCCAGCAGCTTGGCGGGGACCAACACTGAAGCTTTCTTT
.	TRBJ1-1	.	TRBV29-1	CSVSPRTNTEAFF	TGCAGCGTCTCCCCCCGCACAAACACTGAAGCTTTCTTT
.	TRBJ2-1	TRBD1	TRBV18	CASSPPTGQDNEQFF	TGTGCCAGCTCACCACCCACGGGACAGGACAATGAGCAGTTCTTC
.	TRBJ2-7	TRBD1	TRBV12-3/TRBV12-4	CASRAGTVHEQYF	TGTGCCAGCAGGGCCGGGACAGTCCACGAGCAGTACTTC
.	TRBJ2-1	.	TRBV4-1	CASSQGPNEQFF	TGCGCCAGCAGCCAAGGGCCCAATGAGCAGTTCTTC
.	TRBJ1-6	.	TRBV2	CASRVQYNSPLHF	TGTGCCAGCAGGGTACAATATAATTCACCCCTCCACTTT
.	TRBJ2-1	.	TRBV11-2	CASSLEYWTENEQFF	TGTGCCAGCAGCTTAGAGTATTGGACTGAGAATGAGCAGTTCTTC
.	TRBJ2-1	.	TRBV11-2	CASSLDQEAVMSSYNEQFF	TGTGCCAGCAGCTTAGATCAGGAGGCAGTGATGAGCTCCTACAATGAGCAGTTCTTC
.	TRBJ1-6	.	TRBV3-1/TRBV3-2	CASSQRSNSPLHF	TGTGCCAGCAGCCAGAGGTCTAATTCACCCCTCCACTTT
once	TRBJ1-1	.	TRBV29-1	CSGSVTNTEAFF	TGCAGCGGCAGTGTCACGAACACTGAAGCTTTCTTT
.	TRBJ2-2	TRBD1	TRBV10-3	CAAKADRGQGGELFF	TGTGCCGCGAAGGCGGACAGGGGGCAGGGCGGGGAGCTGTTTTTT
.	TRBJ2-4	.	TRBV9	CASSDPGRLSQNIQYF	TGTGCCAGCAGCGACCCAGGACGACTTAGCCAAAACATTCAGTACTTC
.	TRBJ2-1	.	TRBV9	CASSVVGGLPYNEQFF	TGTGCCAGCAGCGTAGTTGGGGGACTCCCCTACAATGAGCAGTTCTTC
.	TRBJ1-3	TRBD1	TRBV2	CASRPGQGVNTIYF	TGTGCCAGCCGCCCGGGACAGGGTGTTAACACCATATATTTT
.	TRBJ1-5	.	TRBV28	CASKGGNSNQPQHF	TGTGCCAGCAAGGGGGGAAATAGCAATCAGCCCCAGCATTTT
.	TRBJ2-7	.	TRBV3-1/TRBV3-2	CASSHFTYEQYF	TGTGCCAGCAGCCATTTTACCTACGAGCAGTACTTC
.	TRBJ1-2	.	TRBV27	CASSSTGSYGYTF	TGTGCCAGCAGTTCCACAGGGTCCTATGGCTACACCTTC
.	TRBJ1-1	TRBD1	TRBV3-1/TRBV3-2	CASSQDLRTGAEAFF	TGTGCCAGCAGCCAAGATCTGCGGACAGGGGCAGAAGCTTTCTTT
.	TRBJ2-7	.	TRBV29-1	CSVDGDSPYEQYF	TGCAGCGTTGATGGTGACTCTCCCTACGAGCAGTACTTC
.	TRBJ2-5	TRBD1	TRBV7-9	CASIQSGGGETQYF	TGTGCCAGCATTCAATCAGGGGGCGGGGAGACCCAGTACTTC
.	TRBJ1-2	TRBD1	TRBV5-4	CASSSGGQGAFGYGYTF	TGTGCCAGCAGCAGCGGGGGACAGGGGGCATTTGGCTATGGCTACACCTTC
.	TRBJ2-7	TRBD1	TRBV25-1	CASRGQGGYEQYF	TGTGCCAGCCGAGGACAGGGTGGTTACGAGCAGTACTTC
.	TRBJ2-2	.	TRBV9	CASSVSGVPTGELFF	TGTGCCAGCAGCGTATCGGGGGTTCCCACCGGGGAGCTGTTTTTT
.	TRBJ1-5	.	TRBV30	CAWSPDPSVQHF	TGTGCCTGGAGTCCGGACCCGTCGGTCCAGCATTTT
.	TRBJ2-2	.	TRBV28	CASRPGLPAGELFF	TGTGCCAGCAGACCGGGACTCCCGGCCGGGGAGCTGTTTTTT